Shown below are 16 T cell receptor beta chains from a single sample sequenced in a study of blood T cell repertoires in COVID-19. Some clones are missing from TCRdb's copy, which holds only in-frame ones; the method was immunoSEQ multiplex PCR. The sample shows about 170,000 clones, less than 80% of them seen only once. The specimen sequenced was PBMCs or T cells enriched from blood (not recorded which). The receptors stem from a woman between 70 and 85 years old in a cohort exposed to, infected with or recovered from COVID-19 (not recorded which).

This chain connects TRBV3-1 (or the pseudogene TRBV3-2) to TRBJ2-2, with D maybe TRBD2 (6 bases). The germline V gene has CDR1 LGHDT and CDR2 YNNKEL (reference sequence). The CDR3 consists of 11 residues. The V end lost 8 bases, the J end lost 6 bases, and 7 bases lay between the germline ends. CDR3 nucleotide sequence: TGTGCCAGCGGAGGGGCCGGGGAGCTGTTTTTT. As protein: CASGGAGELFF.

The rearrangement links TRBV6-5 to TRBJ2-7; TRBD2 matches at 9 bases. CDR1 is MNHEY, CDR2 SVGAGI, per germline. The V and J ends lost 6 bases and 2 bases, in that order; junction bases with no gene match: 8. The CDR3 extends over 15 amino acids. The CDR3 loop is CASRVLAGLTYEQYF. CDR3 bases: TGTGCCAGCAGGGTCCTAGCGGGACTTACCTACGAGCAGTACTTC.

This clone was observed a few times. V gene TRBV19 combines with J gene TRBJ2-7; D is possibly TRBD1 (6 bases). This CDR3 is built from 14 residues. CDR1 is LNHDA and CDR2 is SQIVND in the germline V gene (reference sequence). Trimming left V 6 bases short and J 2 bases short, with 14 bases between. As DNA, the CDR3 is TGTGCCAGTAGCCAACAGGGTGGGCCCTACGAGCAGTACTTC. Protein sequence: CASSQQGGPYEQYF.

The rearrangement joins TRBV4-1 to TRBJ2-5; TRBD2 agrees at 10 bases. Germline-derived CDR1 and CDR2 are MGHRA and YSYEKL. Trimming took 1 base from V and 5 from J; bases not matched to a gene: 13. This CDR3 is built from 18 residues. The DNA for the CDR3 is TGCGCCAGCAGCCAAGGAAGATTCTCTAGCGGGAGTTGGGAGACCCAGTACTTC. Protein: CASSQGRFSSGSWETQYF.

The chain is built from TRBV11-2 and TRBJ2-5; 9 bases line up with TRBD2. The length of the CDR3 is 15 residues. The J segment lost 5 bases and the V segment lost 1 base, leaving 5 bases of the junction unmatched. Germline-derived CDR1 and CDR2 are SGHAT and FQNNGV. The DNA of the CDR3 is TGTGCCAGCAGCTTAGCTAGCGGGATCGGGGAGACCCAGTACTTC. Translation gives CASSLASGIGETQYF.

The chain uses TRBV5-4 and TRBJ2-3; TRBD2 matches at 12 bases. The CDR3 runs to 16 residues. The V segment lost 1 base and the J segment 5 bases; nucleotides outside the gene matches: 5. Germline values: CDR1 SGHNT, CDR2 YYREEE (reference sequence). CDR3 residues: CASSLRLAGDGDTQYF. CDR3 nucleotides: TGTGCCAGCAGCTTGAGACTAGCGGGAGATGGAGATACGCAGTATTTT.

V is TRBV3-1 (or the pseudogene TRBV3-2) and J is TRBJ2-7; the D gene is possibly TRBD2 (5 bases). From germline, CDR1 is LGHDT and CDR2 YNNKEL (reference sequence). The CDR3 has 14 amino acids. Trimming removed 1 base at V and 5 bases at J, with 12 bases between. CDR3 bases: TGTGCCAGCAGCCAAGGCGGGTCGTCCGACGAGCAGTACTTC. This codes for CASSQGGSSDEQYF.

The chain employs TRBV2 and TRBJ2-4; the D is unclear. This CDR3 contains 11 residues. The germline CDR1 and CDR2 sequences are SNHLY and FYNNEI. Between the trimmed V and J ends, which lost 7 bases and 2 bases, there was a span of 3 bases. CDR3 amino acids: CASNSKNIQYF. CDR3 nucleotide sequence: TGTGCCAGCAACTCCAAAAACATTCAGTACTTC.

The sample holds a few counts of this clone. V gene TRBV28 combines with J gene TRBJ1-2; TRBD1 matches 8 bases. The CDR3 loop spans 14 amino acids. The junction had 8 bases not matched to a gene; V was cut back by 5 bases and J by 6 bases. Per the germline V gene, CDR1 is MDHEN and CDR2 is SYDVKM. CDR3 nucleotide sequence: TGTGCCAGCAGTGCCCCGACAGGGGCTGATGGCTACACCTTC. It encodes CASSAPTGADGYTF.

This chain connects TRBV5-1 to TRBJ2-2, with TRBD2 matching over 8 bases. CDR3 length equals 14 residues. Germline V gene data show CDR1 as SGHRS and CDR2 as YFSETQ. V was pared by 4 bases and J by 8 bases, with 7 bases of the junction left unmatched. The CDR3 DNA reads TGCGCCAGCAGCGCGAGCGGGAGTACGGGGGAGCTGTTTTTT. The encoded protein is CASSASGSTGELFF.

The sample holds one count of this clone. This chain uses TRBV27 with TRBJ2-5, with 7 positions matching TRBD1. Germline trimming cut 5 bases from V and 1 base from J; bases unmatched to any gene: 7. Per the germline V gene, CDR1 is MNHEY and CDR2 is SMNVEV (reference sequence). The CDR3 extends over 15 amino acids. The CDR3 loop reads CASSPDRATQETQYF. For the CDR3, the DNA is TGTGCCAGCAGTCCAGACAGGGCCACCCAAGAGACCCAGTACTTC.

This chain connects TRBV14 to TRBJ2-5, with D tentatively TRBD1 (5 bases). V was cut by 2 bases and J by 4 bases, with 17 bases left in between. The CDR3 totals 16 residues. CDR1 and CDR2 from the germline V gene are SGHDN and FVKESK. The CDR3 loop reads CASSQRWGQVSETQYF. CDR3 sequence (DNA): TGTGCCAGCAGCCAACGTTGGGGCCAAGTATCAGAGACCCAGTACTTC.

This chain links TRBV5-1 with TRBJ1-6; D is undetermined. This CDR3 has 14 residues. Trimming took off 5 bases at V and 5 bases at J, with 11 bases between the two ends. CDR1 and CDR2 (germline): SGHRS, YFSETQ. The CDR3 DNA sequence: TGCGCCAGCAGTATGTGGCAAAATAATTCACCCCTCCACTTT. This sequence encodes CASSMWQNNSPLHF.

This clone showed up just a few times. The V gene is TRBV5-1, the J gene TRBJ2-3, with D maybe TRBD2 (6 bases). Per germline, CDR1 SGHRS and CDR2 YFSETQ. V dropped 0 bases and J dropped 6 bases, with 11 bases sitting between them. CDR3 length: 14 amino acids. The CDR3: CASSLGFGSDTQYF. Here the CDR3 DNA reads TGCGCCAGCAGCTTGGGGTTCGGGAGCGATACGCAGTATTTT.

V is TRBV20-1 and J is TRBJ1-1; 7 positions match TRBD1. The CDR3 spans 14 residues. From germline, CDR1 is DFQATT and CDR2 SNEGSKA (reference sequence). The V gene end was trimmed by 3 bases and the J gene end by 1 base; junction bases not matched to a gene: 5. The chain's CDR3 is CSASPGGTNTEAFF. The CDR3 DNA follows: TGCAGTGCTAGTCCAGGGGGAACGAACACTGAAGCTTTCTTT.

Turning to this clone: The same CDR3 can be traced to other DNA sequences in this sample. J is TRBJ2-5 and V is TRBV18; the D gene is possibly TRBD1 (6 bases). V dropped 5 bases and J dropped 2 bases, with 12 bases sitting between them. The length of the CDR3 is 14 residues. Germline V gene sequence: CDR1 KGHSH, CDR2 LQKENI. The CDR3 coding sequence is TGTGCCAGCTCATCCCAACAGGGTCAAGAGACCCAGTACTTC. This codes for CASSSQQGQETQYF.